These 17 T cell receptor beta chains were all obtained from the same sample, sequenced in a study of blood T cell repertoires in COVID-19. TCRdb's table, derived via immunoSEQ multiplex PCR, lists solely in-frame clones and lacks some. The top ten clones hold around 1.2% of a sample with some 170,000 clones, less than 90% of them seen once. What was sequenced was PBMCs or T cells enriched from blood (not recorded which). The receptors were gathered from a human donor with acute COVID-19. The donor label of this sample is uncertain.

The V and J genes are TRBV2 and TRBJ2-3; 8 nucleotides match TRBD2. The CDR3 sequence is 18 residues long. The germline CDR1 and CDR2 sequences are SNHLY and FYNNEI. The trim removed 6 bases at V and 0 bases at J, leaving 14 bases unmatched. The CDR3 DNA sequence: TGTGCCAGCAGCTTGGGGCGGGGGGCAACCACTAGCACAGATACGCAGTATTTT. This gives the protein CASSLGRGATTSTDTQYF.

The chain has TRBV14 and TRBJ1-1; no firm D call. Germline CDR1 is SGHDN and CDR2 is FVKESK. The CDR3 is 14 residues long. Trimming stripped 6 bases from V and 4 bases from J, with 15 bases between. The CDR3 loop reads CASRPPYGSTEAFF. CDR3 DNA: TGTGCCAGCAGACCGCCCTACGGGAGCACTGAAGCTTTCTTT.

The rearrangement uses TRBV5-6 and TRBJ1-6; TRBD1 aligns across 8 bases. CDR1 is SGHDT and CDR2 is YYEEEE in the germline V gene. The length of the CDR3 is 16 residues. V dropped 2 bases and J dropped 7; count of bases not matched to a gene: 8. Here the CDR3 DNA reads TGTGCCAGCAGCTTCCCCGGAGACAGGGGCAATTCACCCCTCCACTTT. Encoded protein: CASSFPGDRGNSPLHF.

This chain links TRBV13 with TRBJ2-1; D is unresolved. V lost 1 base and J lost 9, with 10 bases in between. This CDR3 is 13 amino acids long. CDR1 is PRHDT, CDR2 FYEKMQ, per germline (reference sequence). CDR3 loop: CASSLVYLGEQFF. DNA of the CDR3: TGTGCCAGCAGCTTAGTATATCTCGGTGAGCAGTTCTTC.

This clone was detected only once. The CDR3 DNA sequence: TGTGCCAGCAAGGAAATGAGGGGGACAGTCAATCAGCCCCAGCATTTT. Encoded protein: CASKEMRGTVNQPQHF. This chain uses TRBV27 with TRBJ1-5; TRBD1 agrees at 7 bases. CDR1 is MNHEY and CDR2 is SMNVEV in the germline V gene (reference sequence). The junction had 12 bases not matched to a gene; V was cut back by 7 bases and J by 3 bases. The CDR3 is 16 amino acids.

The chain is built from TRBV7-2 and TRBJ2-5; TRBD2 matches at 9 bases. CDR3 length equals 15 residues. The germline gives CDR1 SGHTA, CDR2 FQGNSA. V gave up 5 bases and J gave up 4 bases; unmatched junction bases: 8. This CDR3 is CASSRTTSGIETQYF. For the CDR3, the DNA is TGTGCCAGCAGCCGCACGACTAGCGGAATAGAGACCCAGTACTTC.

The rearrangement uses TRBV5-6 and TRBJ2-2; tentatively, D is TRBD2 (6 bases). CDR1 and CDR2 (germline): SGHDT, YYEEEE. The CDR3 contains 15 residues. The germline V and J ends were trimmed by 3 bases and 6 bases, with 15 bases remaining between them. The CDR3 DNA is TGTGCCAGCAGCTGGGGGAAAGGGGAGGCCGGGGAGCTGTTTTTT. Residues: CASSWGKGEAGELFF.

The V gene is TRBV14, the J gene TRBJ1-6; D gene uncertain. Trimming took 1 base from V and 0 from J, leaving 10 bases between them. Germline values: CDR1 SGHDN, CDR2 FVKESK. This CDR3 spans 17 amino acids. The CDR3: CASSQARRSSYNSPLHF. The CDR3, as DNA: TGTGCCAGCAGCCAAGCCCGAAGGAGCTCCTATAATTCACCCCTCCACTTT.

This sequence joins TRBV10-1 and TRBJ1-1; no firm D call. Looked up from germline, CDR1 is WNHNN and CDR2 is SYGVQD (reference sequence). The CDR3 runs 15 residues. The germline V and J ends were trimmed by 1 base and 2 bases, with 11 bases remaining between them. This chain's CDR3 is CASSEYLGKNTEAFF. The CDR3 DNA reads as TGCGCCAGCAGTGAGTACCTGGGCAAAAACACTGAAGCTTTCTTT.

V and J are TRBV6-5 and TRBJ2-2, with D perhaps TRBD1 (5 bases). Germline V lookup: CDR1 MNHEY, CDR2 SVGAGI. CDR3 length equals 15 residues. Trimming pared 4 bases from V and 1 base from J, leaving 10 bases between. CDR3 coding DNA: TGTGCCAGCAGTTCAGGGATTTTGAACACCGGGGAGCTGTTTTTT. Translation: CASSSGILNTGELFF.

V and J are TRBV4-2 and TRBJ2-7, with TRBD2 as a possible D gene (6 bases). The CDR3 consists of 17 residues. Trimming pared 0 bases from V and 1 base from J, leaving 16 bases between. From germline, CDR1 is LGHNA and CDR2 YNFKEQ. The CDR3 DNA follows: TGTGCCAGCAGCCAAGACGTGGTCGGGGAGGAATCCTACGAGCAGTACTTC. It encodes CASSQDVVGEESYEQYF.

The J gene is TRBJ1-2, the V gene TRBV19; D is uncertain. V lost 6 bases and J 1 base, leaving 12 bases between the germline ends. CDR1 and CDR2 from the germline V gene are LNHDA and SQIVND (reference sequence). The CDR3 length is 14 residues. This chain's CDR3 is CASSMARGNYGYTF. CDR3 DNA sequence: TGTGCCAGTAGCATGGCCCGGGGTAACTATGGCTACACCTTC.

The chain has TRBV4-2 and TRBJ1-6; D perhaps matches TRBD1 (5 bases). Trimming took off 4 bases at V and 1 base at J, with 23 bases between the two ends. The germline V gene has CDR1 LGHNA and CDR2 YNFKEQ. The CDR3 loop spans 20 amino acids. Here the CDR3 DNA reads TGTGCCAGCAGCCGCCATAGGGGAAGGGATGGAAGGTCCTATAATTCACCCCTCCACTTT. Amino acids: CASSRHRGRDGRSYNSPLHF.

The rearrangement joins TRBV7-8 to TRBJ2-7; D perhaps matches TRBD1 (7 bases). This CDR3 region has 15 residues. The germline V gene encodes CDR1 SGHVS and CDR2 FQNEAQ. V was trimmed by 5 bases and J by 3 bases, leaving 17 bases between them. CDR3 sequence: CASSRRRDSLYEQYF. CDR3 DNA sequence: TGTGCCAGCAGCCGAAGGCGGGACAGCCTCTACGAGCAGTACTTC.

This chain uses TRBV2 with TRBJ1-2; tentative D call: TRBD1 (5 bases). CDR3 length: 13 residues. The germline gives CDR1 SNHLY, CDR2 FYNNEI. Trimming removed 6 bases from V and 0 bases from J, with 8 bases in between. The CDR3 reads CASRLTANYGYTF. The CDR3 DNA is TGTGCCAGCAGGTTGACAGCTAACTATGGCTACACCTTC.

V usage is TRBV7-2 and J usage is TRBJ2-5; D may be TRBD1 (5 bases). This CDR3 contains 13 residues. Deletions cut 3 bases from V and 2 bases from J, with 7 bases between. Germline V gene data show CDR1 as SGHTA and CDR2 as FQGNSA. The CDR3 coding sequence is TGTGCCAGCAGCTTTGACAGACAAGAGACCCAGTACTTC. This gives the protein CASSFDRQETQYF.

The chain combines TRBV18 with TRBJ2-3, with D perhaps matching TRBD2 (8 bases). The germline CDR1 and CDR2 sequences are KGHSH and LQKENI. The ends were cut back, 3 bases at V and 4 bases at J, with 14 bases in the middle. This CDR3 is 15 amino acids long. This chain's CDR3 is CASSPGLGGADTQYF. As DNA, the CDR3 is TGTGCCAGCTCACCGGGACTAGGGGGCGCAGATACGCAGTATTTT.